The entry that follows covers one T cell receptor (beta chain) sequence. Antigen: not known. The length of the CDR3 is 15 residues. CDR1 and CDR2 from the germline V gene are SEHNR and FQNEAQ (reference sequence). These data belong to a study of monozygotic twins with inflammatory bowel disease. Findings and limits, study-wide: Differing T cell subtypes remained indistinguishable.

Reanalyzing the 5' RACE reads, TCRdb keeps one entry per CDR3 protein, without DNA. In all, the sample yields about 380,000 distinct CDR3 sequences. The sequence derives from a human donor with ulcerative colitis or Crohn's disease, or a healthy co-twin of an affected twin (not recorded which). The specimen sequenced was blood. V usage is TRBV7-9 and J usage is TRBJ1-6; TCRdb indicates TRBD1, and absent DNA this call remains unverified. The CDR3 loop reads CASSFGQGPNSPLHF.